Listed here is a single TCR beta chain. At one of its ends the junction is not consistent with the germline gene, which may arise from a read error. The data originate from a study of shared clonotypes between healthy human individuals. Profiled with immunoSEQ multiplex PCR; TCRdb holds only in-frame clones, not every one. Of around 200,000 clones listed, roughly 70% were seen once; the top ten hold around 9.3%. This CDR3 spans 16 amino acids. Germline loops: CDR1 SSHAT, CDR2 FNYEAQ (reference sequence). The J gene is TRBJ2-2, the V gene TRBV7-7, with D possibly TRBD2 on 5 matching bases. The clonotype comes from a man aged 25 to 45 in good health. The sequenced material came from memory CD4+ T cells sorted from blood. Noted subset: CD45RA-negative fraction. The CDR3 DNA follows: TGTGCTAGCAGCTTAGTCCCAGGACTCAACACCGGGGAGCTGTTTTTT. It is translated as CASSLVPGLNTGELFF. The full variable domain, its missing parts supplied by reference TRBV7-7 and TRBJ2-2, is GAGVSQSPRYKVTKRGQDVTLRCDPISSHATLYWYQQALGQGPEFLTYFNYEAQPDKSGLPSDRFSAERPEGSISTLTIQRTEQRDSAMYRCASSLVPGLNTGELFFGEGSRLTVL.